This note documents a single TCR beta chain sequence. Its antigen remains unidentified. These data are taken from a study of Ad26.COV2.S vaccination and SARS-CoV-2 variants. Overall study: In the study, Ad26.COV2.S was injected intramuscularly once, or twice 56 days apart.

Clones were sequenced by immunoSEQ multiplex PCR, and TCRdb holds only the in-frame ones, with some missing. The table has hundreds of thousands of clones, roughly 90% seen once. Treatment reported: 15 to 20 received Ad26.COV2.S at low or high dose, single or two shots; several received placebo; per-sample allocation not given. Following the first vaccine or placebo injection, samples were taken on day 63. V dropped 4 bases and J dropped 0; count of bases not matched to a gene: 2. The CDR3 spans 15 residues. Germline loops: CDR1 SGHNT, CDR2 YENEEA. Regarding the study as a whole: Using TCR breadth and depth analyses may have led to underestimated total T cell responses. It was reported that spike-specific CD8+ and CD4+ T cell responses were substantially broad after vaccination.

The sample in question was peripheral blood, obtained in a trial of Ad26.COV2.S vaccine versus placebo. This chain connects TRBV11-3 to TRBJ2-2, with TRBD1 identical over 7 bases. The clonotype originates from a person between 18 and 65 years old who received the Ad26.COV2.S COVID-19 vaccine or a placebo. CDR3 sequence (DNA): TGTGCCAGCAGCTCAGGGGGAACGAACACCGGGGAGCTGTTTTTT. Translated: CASSSGGTNTGELFF.